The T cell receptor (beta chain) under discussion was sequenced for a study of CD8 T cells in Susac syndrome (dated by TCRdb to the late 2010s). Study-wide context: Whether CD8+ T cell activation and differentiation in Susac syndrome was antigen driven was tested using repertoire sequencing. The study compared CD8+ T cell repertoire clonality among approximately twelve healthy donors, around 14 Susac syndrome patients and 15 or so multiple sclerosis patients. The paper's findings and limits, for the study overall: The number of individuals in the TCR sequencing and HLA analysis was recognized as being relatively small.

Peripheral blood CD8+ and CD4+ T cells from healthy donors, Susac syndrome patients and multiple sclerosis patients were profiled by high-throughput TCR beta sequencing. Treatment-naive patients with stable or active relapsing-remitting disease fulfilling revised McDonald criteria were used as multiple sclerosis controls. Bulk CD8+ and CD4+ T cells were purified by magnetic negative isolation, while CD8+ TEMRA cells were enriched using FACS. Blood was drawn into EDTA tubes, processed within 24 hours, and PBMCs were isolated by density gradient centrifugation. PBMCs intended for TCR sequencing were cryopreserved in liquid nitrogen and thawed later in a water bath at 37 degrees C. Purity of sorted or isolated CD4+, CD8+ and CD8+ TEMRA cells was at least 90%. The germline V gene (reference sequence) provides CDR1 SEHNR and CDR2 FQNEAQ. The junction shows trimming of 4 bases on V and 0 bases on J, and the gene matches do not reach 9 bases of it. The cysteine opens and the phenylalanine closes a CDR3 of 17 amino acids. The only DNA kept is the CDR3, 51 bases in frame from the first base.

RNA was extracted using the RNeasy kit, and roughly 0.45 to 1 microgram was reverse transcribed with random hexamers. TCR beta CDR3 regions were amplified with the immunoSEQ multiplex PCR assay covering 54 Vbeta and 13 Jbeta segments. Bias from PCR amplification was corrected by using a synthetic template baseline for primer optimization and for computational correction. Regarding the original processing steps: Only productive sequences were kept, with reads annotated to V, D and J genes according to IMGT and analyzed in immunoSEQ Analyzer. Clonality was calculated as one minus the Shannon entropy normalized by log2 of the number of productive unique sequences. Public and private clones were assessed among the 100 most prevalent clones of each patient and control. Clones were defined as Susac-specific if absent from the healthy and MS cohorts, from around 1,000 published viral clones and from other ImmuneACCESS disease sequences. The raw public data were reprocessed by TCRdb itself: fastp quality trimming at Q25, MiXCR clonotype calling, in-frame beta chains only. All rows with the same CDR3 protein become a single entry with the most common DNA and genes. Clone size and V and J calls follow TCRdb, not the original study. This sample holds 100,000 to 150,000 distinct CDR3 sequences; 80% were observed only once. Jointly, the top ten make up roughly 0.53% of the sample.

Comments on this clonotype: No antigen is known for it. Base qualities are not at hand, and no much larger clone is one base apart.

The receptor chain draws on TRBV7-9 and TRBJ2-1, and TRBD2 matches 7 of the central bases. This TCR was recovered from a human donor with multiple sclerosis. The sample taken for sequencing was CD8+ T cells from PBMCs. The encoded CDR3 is CASSSTLSGVSYNEQFF. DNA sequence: TGTGCCAGCAGCTCTACATTGAGCGGGGTCTCCTACAATGAGCAGTTCTTC.